The source of this T cell receptor (beta chain) is a study of T cells in women clearing cervical HPV infection (dated by TCRdb to 2016 to 2019). With regard to the full study: The cases were under 30 women with histologically confirmed HPV16-related CIN3 or worse, and 2 of these cases were invasive cancers. Nested within Costa Rica's Guanacaste HPV Natural History Study, an exploratory proof-of-principle case-control study compared TCR repertoires across cervical HPV16 outcomes. Blood from cases was collected at the visit at which the lesion was first identified, whereas blood from controls was collected once infection was no longer detected. Among cases, blood sampling occurred a median of about 160 days after lesion detection, with an interquartile range of about 80 to 200 days. The approximately 25 controls were women who cleared a single incident HPV16 infection within 12 months without developing precancer or cancer. As quality controls, five blinded duplicates were added to each group, bringing the total to roughly 60 samples made up of 50 or so participants and approximately ten replicates. Cases had a median age of approximately 34 years and controls had a median age of 38, with no significant differences in baseline characteristics. Cases and controls were matched on age within five years and on year of sample collection. The parent cohort enrolled over 8,500 women aged 18 or older in Guanacaste, Costa Rica, in about 1993 to 1994 and followed the women for around seven years. HLA typing was available for only a few women, so HLA type could not be excluded as a confounder.

The paper's findings and limits, for the study overall: TRBV6-7 relative abundance was lower in cases than in controls (roughly 0.12% versus 0.15%; Bonferroni P = 0.0008). By combining richness with V gene abundances, random forest classifiers separated cases from controls with an estimated AUC of 0.75 to 0.9. Because the number of T cells per sample was unknown, the richness differences could reflect varying T-cell content rather than repertoire biology. The cross-sectional design could not show whether associations preceded infection or resulted from it; effector/memory subsets and HPV-specific T cells were not isolated. CIN3+ cases had significantly higher TCR repertoire richness than controls across sequencing depths, but evenness did not differ between the groups.

Notes on this clone: What this receptor recognizes is not known. The missing CDR3 end, 3 residues past where the read stops, is filled in from the germline J gene.

Every participant had a single incident cervical HPV16 infection, and women with prevalent HPV16 infections were excluded. Cervical HPV DNA was detected by MY09/MY11 PCR, and genotyping was performed by dot-blot hybridization. Approximately 16 mL of heparinized blood were centrifuged, and the buffy coat was split into aliquots, frozen at -30 degrees C, and then kept at -80 degrees C. QIAGEN kits were used to extract genomic DNA from the buffy coat specimens. The CDR1 and CDR2 encoded by the germline V gene are SGHRS and YFSETQ. Inclusive of the bounding cysteine and phenylalanine, the CDR3 is 15 residues long. Sequencing covers 36 bases of the CDR3, shown here with the frame starting at base 1. The immunoSEQ assay used multiplex PCR to amplify TCR beta CDR3 regions from an average of approximately 1,100 ng of genomic DNA per sample. The assay corrected primer bias using a complete synthetic TCR repertoire to establish an amplification baseline. The amplicons were sequenced on the Illumina platform. The original pipeline was this. Error correction of the sequences involved clustering with frequency ratios plus a modified nearest-neighbor algorithm, after which the sequences were analyzed in the immunoSEQ Analyzer using IMGT gene definitions. At each rarefaction depth, TCR richness and evenness were averaged across 20 rarefaction repeats, and samples with fewer sequences than that depth were excluded. Relative abundances of V, D and J genes were compared between groups using Wilcoxon rank sum tests, with FDR correction applied. For the blinded duplicates, the intraclass correlation was 95.6% for TCR richness and averaged about 81% across some 66 gene segments. In its TCRdb copy, this immuneACCESS table keeps in-frame sequences only and misses some clones. Where compared with another copy, unresolved V genes explain less than half of these, and the others have no known cause. V and J calls plus clone size are reproduced from that table; the DNA served to infer D and trimming. The table of this sample itemizes 25,000 to 35,000 clones. Of the sample, approximately 22% is held by the ten largest clones.

This sequence originates from a woman aged 18 to 75 with a cervical HPV16 infection that either progressed to CIN3+ or cleared (not recorded which). The receptor chain draws on TRBV5-1 and TRBJ2-2; 7 central nucleotides agree with TRBD2. The sequencing input was blood buffy coat. The sequenced CDR3 bases are TGCGCCAGCAGCACTGGAAGGGCGGGGGATTCACCG. Its protein is CASSTGRAGDSP. Given in full, the CDR3 is CASSTGRAGDSPLFF.